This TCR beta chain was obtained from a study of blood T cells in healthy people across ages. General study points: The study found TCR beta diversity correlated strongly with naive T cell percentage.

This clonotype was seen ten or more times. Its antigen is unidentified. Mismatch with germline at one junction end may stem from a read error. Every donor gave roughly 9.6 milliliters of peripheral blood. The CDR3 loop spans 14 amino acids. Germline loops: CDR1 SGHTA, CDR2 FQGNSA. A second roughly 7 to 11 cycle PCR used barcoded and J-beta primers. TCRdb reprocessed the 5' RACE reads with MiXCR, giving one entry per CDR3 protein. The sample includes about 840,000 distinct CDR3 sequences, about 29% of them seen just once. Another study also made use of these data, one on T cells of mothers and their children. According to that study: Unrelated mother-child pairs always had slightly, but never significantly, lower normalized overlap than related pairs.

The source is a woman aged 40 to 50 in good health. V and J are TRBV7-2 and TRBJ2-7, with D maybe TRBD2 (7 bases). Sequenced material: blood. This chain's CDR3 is CASSLEGGSYEQYF. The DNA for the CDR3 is TGCGCCAGCAGCTTGGAGGGGGGGTCTTACGAGCAGTACTTC.